A single T cell receptor beta chain is shown here with its context. TCRdb's copy holds only in-frame clones and misses some; the assay was immunoSEQ multiplex PCR. The sample has about 670,000 clones, more than 70% seen once. Per the germline V gene, CDR1 is SNHLY and CDR2 is FYNNEI. V dropped 6 bases and J dropped 0; count of bases not matched to a gene: 8. CDR3 size: 18 residues. This sample was included in a study of shared clonotypes between healthy human individuals. The specimen was memory CD4+ T cells sorted from blood. Subset in this sample: CD45RA-negative fraction. This TCR was sampled from a woman aged 25 to 45 in good health. The rearrangement uses TRBV2 and TRBJ2-6, with TRBD1 matching 10 bases. This CDR3 is CASRLRDRGISGANVLTF. CDR3 in DNA: TGTGCCAGCAGGCTGCGGGACAGGGGAATCTCTGGGGCCAACGTCCTGACTTTC. Full variable domain (remainder filled in from reference TRBV2 and TRBJ2-6): EPEVTQTPSHQVTQMGQEVILRCVPISNHLYFYWYRQILGQKVEFLVSFYNNEISEKSEIFDDQFSVERPDGSNFTLKIRSTKLEDSAMYFCASRLRDRGISGANVLTFGAGSRLTVL.